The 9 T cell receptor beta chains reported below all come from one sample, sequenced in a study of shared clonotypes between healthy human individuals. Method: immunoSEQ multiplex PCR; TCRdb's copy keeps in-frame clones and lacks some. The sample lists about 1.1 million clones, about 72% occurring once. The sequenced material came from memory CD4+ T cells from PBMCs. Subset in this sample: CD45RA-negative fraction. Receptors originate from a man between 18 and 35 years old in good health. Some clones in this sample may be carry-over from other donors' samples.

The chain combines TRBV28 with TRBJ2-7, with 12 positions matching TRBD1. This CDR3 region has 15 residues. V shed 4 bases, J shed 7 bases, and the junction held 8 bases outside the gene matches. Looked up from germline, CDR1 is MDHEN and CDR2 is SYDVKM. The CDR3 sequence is CASSSPGQGAEEQYF. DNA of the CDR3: TGTGCCAGCAGTTCCCCGGGACAGGGGGCGGAAGAGCAGTACTTC.

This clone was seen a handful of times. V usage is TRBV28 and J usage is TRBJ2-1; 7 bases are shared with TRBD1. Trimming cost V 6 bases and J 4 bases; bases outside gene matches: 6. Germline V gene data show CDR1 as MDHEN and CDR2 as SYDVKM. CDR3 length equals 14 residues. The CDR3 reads CASRNPGQYNEQFF. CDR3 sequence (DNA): TGTGCCAGCAGGAATCCGGGACAGTACAATGAGCAGTTCTTC.

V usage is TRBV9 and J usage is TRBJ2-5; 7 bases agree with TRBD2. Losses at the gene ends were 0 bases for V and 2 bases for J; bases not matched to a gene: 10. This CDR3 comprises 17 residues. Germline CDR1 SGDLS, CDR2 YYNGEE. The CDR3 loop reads CASSVGLASGLQETQYF. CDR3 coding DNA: TGTGCCAGCAGCGTAGGTTTGGCTAGCGGTCTTCAAGAGACCCAGTACTTC.

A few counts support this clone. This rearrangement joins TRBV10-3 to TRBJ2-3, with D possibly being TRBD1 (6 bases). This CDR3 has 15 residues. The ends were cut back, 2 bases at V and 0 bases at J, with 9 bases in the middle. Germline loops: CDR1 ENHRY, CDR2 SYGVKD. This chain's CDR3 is CAISEKGVSTDTQYF. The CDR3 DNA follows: TGTGCCATCAGTGAGAAGGGGGTTAGCACAGATACGCAGTATTTT.

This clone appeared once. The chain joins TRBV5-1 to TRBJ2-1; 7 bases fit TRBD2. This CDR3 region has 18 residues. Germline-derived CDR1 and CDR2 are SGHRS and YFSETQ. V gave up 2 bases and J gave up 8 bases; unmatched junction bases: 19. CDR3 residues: CASSLRPGLRGDRDEQFF. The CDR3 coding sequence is TGCGCCAGCAGCTTACGCCCGGGACTCCGGGGGGACCGGGATGAGCAGTTCTTC.

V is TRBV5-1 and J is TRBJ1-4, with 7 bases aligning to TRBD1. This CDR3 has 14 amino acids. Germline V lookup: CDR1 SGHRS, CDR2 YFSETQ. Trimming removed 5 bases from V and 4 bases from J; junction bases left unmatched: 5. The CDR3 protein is CASSPTGVNEKLFF. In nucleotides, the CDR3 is TGCGCCAGCAGTCCAACAGGGGTTAATGAAAAACTGTTTTTT.

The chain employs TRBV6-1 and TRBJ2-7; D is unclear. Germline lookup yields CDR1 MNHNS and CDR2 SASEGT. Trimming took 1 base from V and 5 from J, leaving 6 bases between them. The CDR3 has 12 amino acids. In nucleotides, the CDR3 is TGTGCCAGCAGTGAAGTCTTGGACGAGCAGTACTTC. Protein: CASSEVLDEQYF.

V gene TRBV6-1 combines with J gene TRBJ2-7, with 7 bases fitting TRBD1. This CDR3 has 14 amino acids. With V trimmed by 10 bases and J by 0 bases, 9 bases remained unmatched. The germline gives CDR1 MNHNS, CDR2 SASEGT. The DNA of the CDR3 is TGTGCCACCAACTCGTGGGACAGCTCCTACGAGCAGTACTTC. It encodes CATNSWDSSYEQYF.

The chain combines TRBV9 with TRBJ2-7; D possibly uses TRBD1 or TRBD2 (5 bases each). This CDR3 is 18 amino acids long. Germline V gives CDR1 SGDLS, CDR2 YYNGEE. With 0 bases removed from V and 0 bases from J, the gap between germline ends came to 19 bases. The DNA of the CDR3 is TGTGCCAGCAGCGTAGCTACCGACACACCTGGGACCTCCTACGAGCAGTACTTC. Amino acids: CASSVATDTPGTSYEQYF.